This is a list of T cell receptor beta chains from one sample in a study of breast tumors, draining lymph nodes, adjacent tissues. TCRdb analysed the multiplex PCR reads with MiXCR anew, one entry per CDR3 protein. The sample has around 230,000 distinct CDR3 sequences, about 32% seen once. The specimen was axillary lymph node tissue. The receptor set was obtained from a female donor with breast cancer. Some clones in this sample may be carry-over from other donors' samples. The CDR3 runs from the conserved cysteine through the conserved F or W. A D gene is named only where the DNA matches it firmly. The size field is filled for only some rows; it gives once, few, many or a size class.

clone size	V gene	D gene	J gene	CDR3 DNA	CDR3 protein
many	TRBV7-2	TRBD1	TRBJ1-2	TGTGCCAGCAGCTCACGACAGGGAGCTAACTATGGCTACACCTTC	CASSSRQGANYGYTF
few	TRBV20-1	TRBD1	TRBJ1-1	TGCAGTGCTAGACAACCGGGACAGGGTAAGACTGAAGCTTTCTTT	CSARQPGQGKTEAFF
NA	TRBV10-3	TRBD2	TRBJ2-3	TGTGCCATCAGTTTCGGACTAGCGGGAGTCGGTGGCGCAGAAACGCAGTATTTT	CAISFGLAGVGGAETQYF
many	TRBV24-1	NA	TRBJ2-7	TGTGCCACCAGCGACACTCCCTACAGCCACGAGCAGTACTTC	CATSDTPYSHEQYF
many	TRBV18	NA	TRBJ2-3	TGTGCCAGCTCACCAGCCCTCACAGATACGCAGTATTTT	CASSPALTDTQYF
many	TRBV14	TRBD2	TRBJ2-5	TGTGCCAGCAGCCGGCCGGGACTAGCGGGAACCAACCCAAGAGGGACCCAGTACTTC	CASSRPGLAGTNPRGTQYF
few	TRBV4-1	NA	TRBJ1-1	TGCGCCAGCAGCCATCTGACACAGGGTGAAGCTTTCTTT	CASSHLTQGEAFF
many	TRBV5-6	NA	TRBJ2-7	TGTGCCAGCAGCTACAGGGTAGTGCAAGAGCAGTACTTC	CASSYRVVQEQYF
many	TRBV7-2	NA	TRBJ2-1	TGTGCCAGCAGCCCGAGGGGGGGGCACTCCTACAATGAGCAGTTCTTC	CASSPRGGHSYNEQFF
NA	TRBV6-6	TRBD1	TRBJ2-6	TGTGCCAGCAGTCCCGGGACAGGGACGTTTGGGGCCAACGTCCTGACTTTC	CASSPGTGTFGANVLTF
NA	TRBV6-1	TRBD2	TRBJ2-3	TGTGCCAGCAGTGAAGGTGGGGGACTAGCGGGAAGTAAGAATACGCAGTATTTT	CASSEGGGLAGSKNTQYF
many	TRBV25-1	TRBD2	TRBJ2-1	TGTGCCAGCAGTGAACATAGACGGGGGGGCCCCAAAAACAATGAGCAGTTCTTC	CASSEHRRGGPKNNEQFF
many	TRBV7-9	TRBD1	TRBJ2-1	TGTGCCAGCAGCTTAGGGACAGGGAGGAAAAATGAGCAGTTCTTC	CASSLGTGRKNEQFF
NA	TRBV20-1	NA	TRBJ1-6	TGCAGTGCTAGGGGGGGGAGTTCACCCCTCCACTTT	CSARGGSSPLHF
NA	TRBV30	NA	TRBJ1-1	TGTGCCTGGAGAACAGGTCGCACTGAAGCTTTCTTT	CAWRTGRTEAFF
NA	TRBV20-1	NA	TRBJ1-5	TGCAGTGCTCAGTCAGGGCGGGCCCAGCATTTT	CSAQSGRAQHF
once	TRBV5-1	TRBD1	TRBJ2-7	TGCGCCAGCAGCCAGGGACAGGGGGACGAGCAGTACTTC	CASSQGQGDEQYF